A single sample gave rise to the 2 T cell receptor beta chains below, sequenced in a study of blood T cell repertoires in COVID-19. Some clones are missing from TCRdb's copy, which holds only in-frame ones; the method was immunoSEQ multiplex PCR. The sample lists just over 650,000 clones, 85% to 90% occurring once. The material sequenced was peripheral blood. These receptors originate from a woman under 30 with acute or convalescent COVID-19.

This sequence joins TRBV9 and TRBJ2-2; 11 positions agree with TRBD2. This CDR3 contains 17 residues. The germline gives CDR1 SGDLS, CDR2 YYNGEE. The V segment lost 4 bases and the J segment 5 bases; nucleotides outside the gene matches: 10. CDR3 nucleotide sequence: TGTGCCAGCAGCTTCCTAGCGGGGGGCGGGAGAACCGGGGAGCTGTTTTTT. Translation gives CASSFLAGGGRTGELFF. The full variable domain, rest sourced from reference TRBV9 and TRBJ2-2, is DSGVTQTPKHLITATGQRVTLRCSPRSGDLSVYWYQQSLDQGLQFLIQYYNGEERAKGNILERFSAQQFPDLHSELNLSSLELGDSALYFCASSFLAGGGRTGELFFGEGSRLTVL.

The chain carries TRBV5-1 and TRBJ2-2; TRBD2 matches 10 bases. V was clipped by 1 base and J by 6 bases; unmatched bases: 9. This CDR3 has 17 amino acids. Germline values: CDR1 SGHRS, CDR2 YFSETQ. The CDR3 protein is CASSLTSGLAVAGELFF. In DNA, the CDR3 is TGCGCCAGCAGCTTGACTTCTGGACTAGCGGTTGCCGGGGAGCTGTTTTTT. The whole variable domain, filled in from reference TRBV5-1 and TRBJ2-2, reads KAGVTQTPRYLIKTRGQQVTLSCSPISGHRSVSWYQQTPGQGLQFLFEYFSETQRNKGNFPGRFSGRQFSNSRSEMNVSTLELGDSALYLCASSLTSGLAVAGELFFGEGSRLTVL.